One and the same sample provided the 14 T cell receptor beta chains below, sequenced in a study of vaccination effects on CD4 cells after COVID-19. Sequencing was performed with immunoSEQ multiplex PCR; in TCRdb, only in-frame clones are kept and a portion is missing. The table records more than 20,000 clones, 65% to 85% of them present only once. Before sequencing, viral peptide pools were used by the ViraFEST assay to expand antigen-specific CD4+ T cells. At the end of 10 days of culture, CD4+ T cells were isolated. According to PCR results, the person was infected with SARS-CoV-2 between March and December 2020. For these TCRs, the target antigens are not known. This specimen was CD4+ T cells from PBMCs cultured with HCoV-NL63 spike peptides, taken before COVID-19 vaccination. The source is a human donor who had a prior SARS-CoV-2 infection.

The V gene is TRBV19, the J gene TRBJ1-6; D gene unclear. V lost 3 bases and J 4 bases, leaving 10 bases between the germline ends. Germline CDR1 LNHDA, CDR2 SQIVND (reference sequence). This CDR3 is 15 amino acids long. CDR3 amino acids: CASSMIVLYNSPLHF. The CDR3 DNA follows: TGTGCCAGTAGTATGATTGTTCTATATAATTCACCCCTCCACTTT.

The chain couples TRBV4-2 to TRBJ2-5; the D is unclear. Trimming took off 0 bases at V and 5 bases at J, with 13 bases between the two ends. Germline lookup yields CDR1 LGHNA and CDR2 YNFKEQ. This CDR3 spans 15 amino acids. The CDR3 protein is CASSQEVGNKETQYF. The CDR3 DNA sequence: TGTGCCAGCAGCCAAGAAGTGGGAAATAAGGAGACCCAGTACTTC.

The rearrangement links TRBV5-5 to TRBJ2-3, with 7 bases lining up with TRBD1. The CDR3 has 16 amino acids. Per germline, CDR1 SGHKS and CDR2 YYEKEE (reference sequence). The ends lost 4 bases at V and 3 bases at J; junction bases unmatched: 11. The CDR3 protein is CASSQNRGFMTDTQYF. The CDR3 nucleotides read TGTGCCAGCAGCCAAAACAGGGGATTTATGACAGATACGCAGTATTTT.

The chain is built from TRBV7-8 and TRBJ2-3, with 7 positions matching TRBD2. Looked up from germline, CDR1 is SGHVS and CDR2 is FQNEAQ. J lost 5 bases, V lost 5 bases, and 16 bases had no gene match. CDR3 length: 17 residues. CDR3 in amino acids: CASSRFPSLAEGDTQYF. The CDR3 coding sequence is TGTGCCAGCAGCCGGTTCCCGAGTCTAGCGGAAGGAGATACGCAGTATTTT. Complete variable domain (other parts from reference TRBV7-8 and TRBJ2-3): GAGVSQSPRYKVAKRGQDVALRCDPISGHVSLFWYQQALGQGPEFLTYFQNEAQLDKSGLPSDRFFAERPEGSVSTLKIQRTQQEDSAVYLCASSRFPSLAEGDTQYFGPGTRLTVL.

This clone was counted once. V usage is TRBV5-1 and J usage is TRBJ2-1; maybe TRBD2 (6 bases). CDR3 length: 17 amino acids. Trimming took off 4 bases at V and 6 bases at J, with 23 bases between the two ends. The germline V gene has CDR1 SGHRS and CDR2 YFSETQ. CDR3 DNA sequence: TGCGCCAGCAGCCCCCGGGACTCCCGCACTCAGAGCAATGAGCAGTTCTTC. Amino acid sequence: CASSPRDSRTQSNEQFF.

V and J are TRBV19 and TRBJ1-2, with 7 bases aligning to TRBD1. The CDR3 contains 16 residues. J was trimmed by 4 bases and V by 4 bases; bases with no gene match: 12. In germline, CDR1 is LNHDA, CDR2 SQIVND (reference sequence). This chain's CDR3 is CASSRSGQARGYGYTF. The CDR3 DNA is TGTGCCAGTAGTAGGAGCGGACAGGCCAGGGGCTATGGCTACACCTTC. The whole variable domain, filled in from reference TRBV19 and TRBJ1-2, reads DGGITQSPKYLFRKEGQNVTLSCEQNLNHDAMYWYRQDPGQGLRLIYYSQIVNDFQKGDIAEGYSVSREKKESFPLTVTSAQKNPTAFYLCASSRSGQARGYGYTFGSGTRLTVV.

The chain is built from TRBV11-2 and TRBJ1-1; D uncertain. The CDR3 has 12 amino acids. Germline values: CDR1 SGHAT, CDR2 FQNNGV. The ends were cut back, 5 bases at V and 8 bases at J, with 12 bases in the middle. This CDR3 reads CASSPTAAEAFF. The CDR3 DNA is TGTGCCAGCAGCCCAACGGCCGCGGAAGCTTTCTTT.

This clone was detected once. This chain joins TRBV7-2 and TRBJ2-7; 9 nucleotides agree with TRBD2. V lost 2 bases to trimming and J lost 2 bases; unmatched junction nucleotides: 7. CDR1 and CDR2 from the germline V gene are SGHTA and FQGNSA. The CDR3 totals 16 residues. The CDR3 DNA reads TGTGCCAGCAGCTTATGGGGCGGGAGGGATACCTACGAGCAGTACTTC. Translation: CASSLWGGRDTYEQYF.

This chain connects TRBV5-5 to TRBJ2-2; unclear D gene. This CDR3 is built from 15 residues. Germline CDR1 reads SGHKS; CDR2 reads YYEKEE (reference sequence). V lost 2 bases and J lost 0, with 8 bases in between. The CDR3 is CASSFGRTNTGELFF. The CDR3 nucleotides read TGTGCCAGCAGCTTTGGACGAACGAACACCGGGGAGCTGTTTTTT.

The chain couples TRBV20-1 to TRBJ2-1; unclear D gene. Germline CDR1 is DFQATT and CDR2 is SNEGSKA (reference sequence). The CDR3 sequence is 11 residues long. The V and J ends lost 2 bases and 3 bases respectively, with 2 bases between them. The CDR3 reads CSARHYNEQFF. The CDR3 DNA is TGCAGTGCTAGACACTACAATGAGCAGTTCTTC.

The chain is built from TRBV9 and TRBJ1-1; D not certain. CDR1 and CDR2 (germline): SGDLS, YYNGEE. CDR3 length: 15 residues. Deletions cut 0 bases from V and 1 base from J, with 10 bases between. The CDR3 DNA follows: TGTGCCAGCAGCGTAGACGTGGAATCGAACACTGAAGCTTTCTTT. Its translation: CASSVDVESNTEAFF.

The chain combines TRBV19 with TRBJ2-7; TRBD2 aligns across 10 bases. V shed 11 bases and J 4 bases; nucleotides not matched to a gene: 2. Per the germline V gene, CDR1 is LNHDA and CDR2 is SQIVND (reference sequence). This CDR3 comprises 11 residues. The CDR3 sequence: CASTSGYEQYF. The CDR3 nucleotides are TGTGCCTCGACTAGCGGGTACGAGCAGTACTTC.

The V and J genes are TRBV7-9 and TRBJ2-1; D is undetermined. The CDR3 is 15 amino acids. Germline V gene lookup returns CDR1 SEHNR and CDR2 FQNEAQ (reference sequence). V lost 4 bases and J 2 bases, leaving 12 bases between the germline ends. DNA for the CDR3: TGTGCCAGCAGCTCCCTCAGCCGGCCCTACAATGAGCAGTTCTTC. It is translated as CASSSLSRPYNEQFF.

As for this clone: The junction departs from germline at one end; a sequencing error may be responsible. The chain uses TRBV18 and TRBJ1-1; 10 nucleotides line up with TRBD1. The CDR3 length is 15 residues. Germline V lookup: CDR1 KGHSH, CDR2 LQKENI. The CDR3 nucleotides are TGTGCCAGCTCACCAGACAGGGGGCTGAAGACTGAAGCTTTCTTT. Amino acid sequence: CASSPDRGLKTEAFF.